This T cell receptor (beta chain) derives from a study of cytomegalovirus exposure and HLA in healthy donors. PCR employed 60 Vbeta and 13 Jbeta primers. Clones were sequenced by immunoSEQ multiplex PCR, and TCRdb holds only the in-frame ones, with some missing. The sample lists around 200,000 clones, over 75% seen once, with 10% in the top ten. The CDR3 contains 14 residues. Per germline, CDR1 GTSNPN and CDR2 SVGIG (reference sequence). V was trimmed by 0 bases and J by 9 bases, leaving 15 bases between them. The rearrangement joins TRBV30 to TRBJ2-1; tentatively, D is TRBD2 (5 bases). The source of this sequence is a woman aged 45-65 years in good health and CMV-seropositive. Sequences were obtained from PBMCs. This CDR3 reads CAWSVRYGKSEQFF. CDR3 sequence (DNA): TGTGCCTGGAGTGTACGGTACGGGAAGAGTGAGCAGTTCTTC. Full variable domain (remainder filled in from reference TRBV30 and TRBJ2-1): SQTIHQWPATLVQPVGSPLSLECTVEGTSNPNLYWYRQAAGRGLQLLFYSVGIGQISSEVPQNLSASRPQDRQFILSSKKLLLSDSGFYLCAWSVRYGKSEQFFGPGTRLTVL.